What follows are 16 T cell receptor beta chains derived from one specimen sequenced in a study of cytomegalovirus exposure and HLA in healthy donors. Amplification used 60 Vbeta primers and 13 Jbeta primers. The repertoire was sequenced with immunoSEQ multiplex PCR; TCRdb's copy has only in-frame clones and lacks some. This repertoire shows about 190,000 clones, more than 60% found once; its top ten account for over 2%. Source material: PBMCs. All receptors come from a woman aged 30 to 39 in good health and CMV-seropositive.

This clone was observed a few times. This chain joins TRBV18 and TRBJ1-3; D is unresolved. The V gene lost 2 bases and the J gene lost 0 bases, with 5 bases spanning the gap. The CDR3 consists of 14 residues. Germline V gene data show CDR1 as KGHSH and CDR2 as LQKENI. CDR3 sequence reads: CASSPGSSGNTIYF. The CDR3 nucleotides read TGTGCCAGCTCACCAGGCAGCTCTGGAAACACCATATATTTT. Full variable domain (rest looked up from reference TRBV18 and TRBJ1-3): NAGVMQNPRHLVRRRGQEARLRCSPMKGHSHVYWYRQLPEEGLKFMVYLQKENIIDESGMPKERFSAEFPKEGPSILRIQQVVRGDSAAYFCASSPGSSGNTIYFGEGSWLTVV.

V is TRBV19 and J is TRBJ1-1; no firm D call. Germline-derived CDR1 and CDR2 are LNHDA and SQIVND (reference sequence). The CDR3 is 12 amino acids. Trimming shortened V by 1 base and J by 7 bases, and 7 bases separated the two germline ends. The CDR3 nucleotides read TGTGCCAGTAGTATAGCCCCCAATGAAGCTTTCTTT. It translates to CASSIAPNEAFF.

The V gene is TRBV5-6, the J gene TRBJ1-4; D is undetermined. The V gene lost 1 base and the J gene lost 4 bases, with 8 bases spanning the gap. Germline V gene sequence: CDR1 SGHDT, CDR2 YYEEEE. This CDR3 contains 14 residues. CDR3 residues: CASSLRRVNEKLFF. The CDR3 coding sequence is TGTGCCAGCAGCTTGCGGAGGGTTAATGAAAAACTGTTTTTT.

The CDR3 DNA follows: TGTGCCGGGGCTCGTGGTAGCTCCTACAATGAGCAGTTCTTC. Translating it yields CAGARGSSYNEQFF. The chain recombines TRBV6-1 with TRBJ2-1; possible D gene TRBD1, 5 bases. The CDR3 runs to 14 residues. V was cut by 11 bases and J by 0 bases, with 14 bases left in between. CDR1 MNHNS and CDR2 SASEGT come from the germline V gene.

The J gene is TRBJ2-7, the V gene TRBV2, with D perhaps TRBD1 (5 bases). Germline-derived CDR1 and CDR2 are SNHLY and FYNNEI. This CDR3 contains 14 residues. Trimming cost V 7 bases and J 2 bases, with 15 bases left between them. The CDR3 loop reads CASTPDRFTYEQYF. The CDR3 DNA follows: TGTGCCAGCACTCCTGACAGATTTACCTACGAGCAGTACTTC.

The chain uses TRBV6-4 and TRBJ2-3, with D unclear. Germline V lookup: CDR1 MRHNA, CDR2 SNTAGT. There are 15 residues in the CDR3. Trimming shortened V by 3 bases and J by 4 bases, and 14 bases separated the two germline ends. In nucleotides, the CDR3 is TGTGCCAGCAGTGATGCAGGTTCGCCCCCAGATACGCAGTATTTT. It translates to CASSDAGSPPDTQYF.

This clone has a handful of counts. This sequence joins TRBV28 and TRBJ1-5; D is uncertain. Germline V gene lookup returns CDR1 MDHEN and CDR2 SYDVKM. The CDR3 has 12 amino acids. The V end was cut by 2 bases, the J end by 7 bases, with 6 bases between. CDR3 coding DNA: TGTGCCAGCAGTTTACCGGGACAGCCCCAGCATTTT. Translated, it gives CASSLPGQPQHF. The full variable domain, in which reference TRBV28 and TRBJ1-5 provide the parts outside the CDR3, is DVKVTQSSRYLVKRTGEKVFLECVQDMDHENMFWYRQDPGLGLRLIYFSYDVKMKEKGDIPEGYSVSREKKERFSLILESASTNQTSMYLCASSLPGQPQHFGDGTRLSIL.

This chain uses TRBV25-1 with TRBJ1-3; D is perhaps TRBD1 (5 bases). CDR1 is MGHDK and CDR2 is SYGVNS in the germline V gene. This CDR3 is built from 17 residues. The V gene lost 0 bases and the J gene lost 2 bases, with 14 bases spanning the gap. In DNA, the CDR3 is TGTGCCAGCAGTGAATATATGGGTGGGGGGGCTGGAAACACCATATATTTT. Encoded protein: CASSEYMGGGAGNTIYF.

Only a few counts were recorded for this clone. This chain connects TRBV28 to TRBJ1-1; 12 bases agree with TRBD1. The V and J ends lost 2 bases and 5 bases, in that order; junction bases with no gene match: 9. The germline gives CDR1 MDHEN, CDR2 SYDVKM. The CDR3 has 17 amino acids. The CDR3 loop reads CASSLTTGQGARTEAFF. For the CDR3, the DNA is TGTGCCAGCAGTTTAACTACGGGACAGGGGGCGAGGACTGAAGCTTTCTTT. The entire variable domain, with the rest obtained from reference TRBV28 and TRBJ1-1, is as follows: DVKVTQSSRYLVKRTGEKVFLECVQDMDHENMFWYRQDPGLGLRLIYFSYDVKMKEKGDIPEGYSVSREKKERFSLILESASTNQTSMYLCASSLTTGQGARTEAFFGQGTRLTVV.

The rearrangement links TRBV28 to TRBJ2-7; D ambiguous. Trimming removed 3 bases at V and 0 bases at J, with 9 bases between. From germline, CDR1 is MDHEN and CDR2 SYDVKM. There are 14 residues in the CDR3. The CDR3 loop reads CASSLVGGSYEQYF. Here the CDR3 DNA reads TGTGCCAGCAGTTTGGTCGGCGGCTCCTACGAGCAGTACTTC.

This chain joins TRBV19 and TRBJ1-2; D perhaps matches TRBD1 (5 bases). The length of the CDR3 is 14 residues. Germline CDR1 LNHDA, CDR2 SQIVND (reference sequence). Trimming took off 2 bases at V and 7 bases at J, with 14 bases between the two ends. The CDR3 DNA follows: TGTGCCAGTAGTATAACTGGCAGGGCTAGTGGCTACACCTTC. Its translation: CASSITGRASGYTF.

CDR3 in amino acids: CASSLDLAGYNEQFF. CDR3 bases: TGCGCCAGCAGCTTGGATCTAGCGGGCTACAATGAGCAGTTCTTC. This chain joins TRBV5-1 and TRBJ2-1; 8 bases align to TRBD2. The germline gives CDR1 SGHRS, CDR2 YFSETQ. Trimming cost V 0 bases and J 3 bases; bases outside gene matches: 2. This CDR3 spans 15 amino acids.

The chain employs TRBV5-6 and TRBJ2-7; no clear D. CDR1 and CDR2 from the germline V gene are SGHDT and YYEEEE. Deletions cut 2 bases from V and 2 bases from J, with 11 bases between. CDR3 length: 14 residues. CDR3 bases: TGTGCCAGCAGCTTTCTGGCAGATACCTACGAGCAGTACTTC. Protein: CASSFLADTYEQYF.

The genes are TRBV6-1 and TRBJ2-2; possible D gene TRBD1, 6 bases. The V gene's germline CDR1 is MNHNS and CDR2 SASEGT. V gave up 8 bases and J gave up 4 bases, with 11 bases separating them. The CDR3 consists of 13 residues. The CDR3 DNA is TGTGCCAGCGAGAGGACAGCCACCGGGGAGCTGTTTTTT. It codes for CASERTATGELFF.

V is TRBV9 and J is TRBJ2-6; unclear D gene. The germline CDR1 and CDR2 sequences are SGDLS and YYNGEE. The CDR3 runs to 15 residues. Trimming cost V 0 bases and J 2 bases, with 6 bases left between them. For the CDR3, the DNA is TGTGCCAGCAGCGTAGCTACAGCTGGGGCCAACGTCCTGACTTTC. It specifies CASSVATAGANVLTF.

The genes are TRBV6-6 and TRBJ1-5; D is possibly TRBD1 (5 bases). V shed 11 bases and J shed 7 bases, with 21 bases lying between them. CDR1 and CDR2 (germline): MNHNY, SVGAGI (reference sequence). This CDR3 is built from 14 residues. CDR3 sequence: CAGGFQGGEQPQHF. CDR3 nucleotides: TGTGCCGGGGGATTCCAGGGAGGCGAACAGCCCCAGCATTTT.